This T cell receptor (beta chain) derives from a study of CD8+CD57+ T cells in acquired aplastic anemia. Across the whole study: CD4+ and CD8+ cells, once sorted, gave DNA averaging roughly 3.2 ug.

The CDR3 runs 16 residues. Trimming removed 5 bases at V and 2 bases at J, with 19 bases between. Germline V lookup: CDR1 SGHVS, CDR2 FNYEAQ. Genomic DNA, the template, was used for profiling of the TCR beta VDJ and CDR3. TCRdb recomputed calls from the reads with MiXCR, one row per CDR3 protein. This table holds roughly 190,000 distinct CDR3 sequences, about half found once. This clonotype was obtained from a human donor in good health, serving as a control. Specimen: sorted CD4+, CD8+, or CD8+CD57+ T cells (not recorded which) from PBMCs. This chain joins TRBV7-6 and TRBJ2-7; either TRBD1 or TRBD2 may supply D (6 bases each). CDR3 sequence: CASSPLGGPTTYEQYF. In DNA form, the CDR3 reads TGTGCCAGCAGCCCGCTTGGGGGGCCAACAACCTACGAGCAGTACTTC. Drawing the rest from reference TRBV7-6 and TRBJ2-7, the complete variable domain is GAGVSQSPRYKVTKRGQDVALRCDPISGHVSLYWYRQALGQGPEFLTYFNYEAQQDKSGLPNDRFSAERPEGSISTLTIQRTEQRDSAMYRCASSPLGGPTTYEQYFGPGTRLTVT.